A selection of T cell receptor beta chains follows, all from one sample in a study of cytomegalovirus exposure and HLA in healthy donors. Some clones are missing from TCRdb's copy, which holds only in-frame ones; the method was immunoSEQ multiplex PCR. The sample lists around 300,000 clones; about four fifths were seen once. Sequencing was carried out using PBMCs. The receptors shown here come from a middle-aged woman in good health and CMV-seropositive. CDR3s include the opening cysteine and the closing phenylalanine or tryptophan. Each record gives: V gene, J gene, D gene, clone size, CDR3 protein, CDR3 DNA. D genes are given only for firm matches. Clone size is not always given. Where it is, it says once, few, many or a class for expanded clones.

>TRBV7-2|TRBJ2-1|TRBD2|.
CASSLVGLAGGISYNEQFF
TGTGCCAGCAGCTTAGTGGGACTAGCGGGAGGCATCTCCTACAATGAGCAGTTCTTC
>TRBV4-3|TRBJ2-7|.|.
CASSPPGGDEQYF
TGCGCCAGCAGCCCCCCCGGCGGGGACGAGCAGTACTTC
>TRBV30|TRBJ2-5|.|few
CARENLGGETQYF
TGTGCCCGCGAGAATCTGGGGGGAGAGACCCAGTACTTC
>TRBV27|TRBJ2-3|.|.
CASSLGLTSTDTQYF
TGTGCCAGCAGTCTCGGACTAACTAGCACAGATACGCAGTATTTT
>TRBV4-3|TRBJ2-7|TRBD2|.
CASSLSGRLKNEQYF
TGCGCCAGCAGCCTTAGCGGGAGGTTGAAGAACGAGCAGTACTTC
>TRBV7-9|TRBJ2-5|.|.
CASSLQIQETQYF
TGTGCCAGCAGCCTTCAGATACAAGAGACCCAGTACTTC
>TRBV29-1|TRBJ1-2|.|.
CSVEEIGVWGYTF
TGCAGCGTTGAAGAAATCGGGGTATGGGGCTACACCTTC
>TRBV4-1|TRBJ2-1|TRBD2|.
CASSRGAGGGEQFF
TGCGCCAGCAGCCGAGGTGCGGGAGGGGGAGAGCAGTTCTTC
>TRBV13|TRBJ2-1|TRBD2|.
CASSLKRGGTAYNEQFF
TGTGCCAGCAGCTTAAAGCGGGGCGGGACCGCCTACAATGAGCAGTTCTTC
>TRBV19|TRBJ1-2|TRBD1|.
CASSTPGQGNYGYTF
TGTGCCAGTAGTACCCCGGGACAGGGAAACTATGGCTACACCTTC
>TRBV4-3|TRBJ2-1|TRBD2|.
CASSQEPPGLAGGINEQFF
TGCGCCAGCAGCCAAGAACCCCCCGGACTAGCGGGAGGCATCAATGAGCAGTTCTTC
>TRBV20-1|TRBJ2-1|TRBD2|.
CSARDQAGVFF
TGCAGTGCTAGAGATCAAGCGGGAGTGTTCTTC
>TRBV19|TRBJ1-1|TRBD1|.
CASSPWTGRTEAFF
TGTGCCAGTAGTCCCTGGACAGGGCGTACTGAAGCTTTCTTT
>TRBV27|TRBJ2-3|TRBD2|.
CASRSGGNTDTQYF
TGTGCCAGCAGGTCGGGGGGAAACACAGATACGCAGTATTTT
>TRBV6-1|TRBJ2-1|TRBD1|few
CASSDRRDRAEQFF
TGTGCCAGCAGTGATCGACGAGACAGGGCAGAGCAGTTCTTC
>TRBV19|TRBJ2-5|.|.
CASSTDLRAPETQYF
TGTGCCAGTAGTACCGATCTGAGGGCCCCGGAGACCCAGTACTTC
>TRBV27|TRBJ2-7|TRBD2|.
CASSSTSGRAEKEQYF
TGTGCCAGCAGTTCTACTAGCGGGAGGGCCGAAAAAGAGCAGTACTTC
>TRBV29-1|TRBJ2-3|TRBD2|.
CSVEVASGLTDTQYF
TGCAGCGTTGAGGTGGCTAGCGGACTCACAGATACGCAGTATTTT
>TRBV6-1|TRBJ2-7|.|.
CASGHVGEQYF
TGTGCCAGCGGCCACGTTGGCGAGCAGTACTTC
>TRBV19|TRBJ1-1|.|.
CASSILGAPGAEAFF
TGTGCCAGTAGTATTCTCGGAGCCCCAGGGGCTGAAGCTTTCTTT
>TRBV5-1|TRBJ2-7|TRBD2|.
CASRLGTSETYEQYF
TGCGCCAGCCGCCTCGGGACTAGCGAGACCTACGAGCAGTACTTC
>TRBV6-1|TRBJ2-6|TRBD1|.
CASSEGPGQGAGGANGLTF
TGTGCCAGCAGTGAAGGGCCGGGACAGGGGGCAGGTGGGGCCAACGGCCTGACTTTC
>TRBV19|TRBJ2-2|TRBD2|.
CASSTGTSGNTGELFF
TGTGCCAGTAGTACCGGGACTAGCGGGAACACCGGGGAGCTGTTTTTT
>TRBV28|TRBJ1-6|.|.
CASSLSGLPLHF
TGTGCCAGCAGTTTATCTGGGCTACCCCTCCACTTT
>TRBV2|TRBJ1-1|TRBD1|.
CASTETGVRTEAFF
TGTGCCAGCACCGAGACAGGGGTTCGCACTGAAGCTTTCTTT
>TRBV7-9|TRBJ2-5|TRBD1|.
CASSKTGTRFQETQYF
TGTGCCAGCAGCAAGACAGGGACGAGGTTTCAAGAGACCCAGTACTTC
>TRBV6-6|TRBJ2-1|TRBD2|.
CASSYGSGAYNEQFF
TGTGCCAGCAGTTACGGGAGCGGGGCCTACAATGAGCAGTTCTTC
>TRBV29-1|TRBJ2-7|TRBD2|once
CSVEAETSDSYEQYF
TGCAGCGTTGAAGCTGAGACTAGCGACTCCTACGAGCAGTACTTC
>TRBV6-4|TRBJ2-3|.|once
CATPGEGSTDTQYF
TGTGCCACCCCGGGAGAGGGTTCAACAGATACGCAGTATTTT
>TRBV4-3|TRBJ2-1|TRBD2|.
CASSQNPGTSGTYNEQFF
TGCGCCAGCAGCCAAAATCCCGGGACTAGCGGGACCTACAATGAGCAGTTCTTC
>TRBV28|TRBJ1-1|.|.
CASSIRLQLTEAFF
TGTGCCAGCAGTATCCGACTTCAACTCACTGAAGCTTTCTTT
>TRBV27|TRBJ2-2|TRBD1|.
CASSLWTGGNTGELFF
TGTGCCAGCAGTCTTTGGACAGGGGGCAACACCGGGGAGCTGTTTTTT
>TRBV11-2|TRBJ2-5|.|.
CASRQQTIGETQYF
TGTGCCAGCAGACAGCAGACCATCGGAGAGACCCAGTACTTC
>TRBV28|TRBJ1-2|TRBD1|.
CASSLGTGGVYGYTF
TGTGCCAGCAGTTTGGGGACAGGGGGGGTCTATGGCTACACCTTC
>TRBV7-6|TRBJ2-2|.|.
CASSLGGGFKAGELFF
TGTGCCAGCAGCCTCGGGGGTGGTTTTAAGGCCGGGGAGCTGTTTTTT
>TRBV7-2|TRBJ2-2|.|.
CASSLWQTNTGELFF
TGTGCCAGCAGCTTATGGCAGACTAACACCGGGGAGCTGTTTTTT
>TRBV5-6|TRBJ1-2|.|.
CASSLDRLRVGGYTF
TGTGCCAGCAGCTTGGACAGGCTTAGGGTGGGAGGCTACACCTTC
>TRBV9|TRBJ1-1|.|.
CASSVREWTEAFF
TGTGCCAGCAGCGTGAGGGAATGGACGGAAGCTTTCTTT
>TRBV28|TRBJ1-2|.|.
CASSQGHYGYTF
TGTGCCAGCAGTCAGGGCCACTATGGCTACACCTTC
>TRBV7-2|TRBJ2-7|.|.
CASSLEQQSYEQYF
TGTGCCAGCAGCTTAGAACAGCAATCCTACGAGCAGTACTTC
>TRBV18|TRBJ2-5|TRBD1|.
CASSPPGQGTWETQYF
TGTGCCAGCTCACCTCCTGGACAGGGAACGTGGGAGACCCAGTACTTC
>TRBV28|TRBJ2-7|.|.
CAISPGVAVSEQYF
TGTGCCATCTCCCCCGGGGTAGCGGTCAGCGAGCAGTACTTC
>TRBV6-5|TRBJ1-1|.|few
CASRLSVGNTEAFF
TGTGCCAGCAGACTCTCCGTCGGGAACACTGAAGCTTTCTTT
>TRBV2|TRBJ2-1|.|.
CASSEISGVKNEQFF
TGTGCCAGCAGTGAGATTAGCGGAGTGAAAAATGAGCAGTTCTTC
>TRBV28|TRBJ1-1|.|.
CASTTRRGSMNTEAFF
TGTGCCAGCACCACAAGGAGGGGAAGTATGAACACTGAAGCTTTCTTT
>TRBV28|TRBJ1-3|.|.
CASTQNQAPNGNTIYF
TGTGCCAGCACCCAAAACCAGGCGCCAAATGGAAACACCATATATTTT
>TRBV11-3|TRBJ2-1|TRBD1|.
CASSLRGQGLGYNEQFF
TGTGCCAGCAGCTTAAGAGGACAGGGGCTGGGGTACAATGAGCAGTTCTTC
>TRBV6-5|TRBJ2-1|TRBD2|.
CASSYAASGRAVEQFF
TGTGCCAGCAGTTACGCCGCTAGCGGGAGGGCCGTTGAGCAGTTCTTC
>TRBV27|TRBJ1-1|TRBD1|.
CASSLLTGGGGNTEAFF
TGTGCCAGCAGTTTACTCACAGGGGGCGGGGGGAACACTGAAGCTTTCTTT
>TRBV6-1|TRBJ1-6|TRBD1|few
CASSAGQVNSPLHF
TGTGCCAGCAGTGCGGGACAGGTGAATTCACCCCTCCACTTT
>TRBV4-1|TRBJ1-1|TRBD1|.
CASSQGQGGIEAFF
TGCGCCAGCAGCCAGGGACAGGGAGGGATTGAAGCTTTCTTT
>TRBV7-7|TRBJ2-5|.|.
CASSLVVGETQYF
TGTGCTAGCAGCTTAGTAGTTGGAGAGACCCAGTACTTC
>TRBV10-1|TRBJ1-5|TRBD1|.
CATSMGSETGRQPQHF
TGCGCCACCTCGATGGGGTCTGAGACAGGGCGTCAGCCCCAGCATTTT
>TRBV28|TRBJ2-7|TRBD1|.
CASSPPGTGLSEQYF
TGTGCCAGCAGTCCTCCCGGGACAGGCCTATCCGAGCAGTACTTC
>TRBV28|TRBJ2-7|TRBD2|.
CASGPLAGVNEQYF
TGTGCCAGCGGGCCCCTAGCGGGAGTCAACGAGCAGTACTTC